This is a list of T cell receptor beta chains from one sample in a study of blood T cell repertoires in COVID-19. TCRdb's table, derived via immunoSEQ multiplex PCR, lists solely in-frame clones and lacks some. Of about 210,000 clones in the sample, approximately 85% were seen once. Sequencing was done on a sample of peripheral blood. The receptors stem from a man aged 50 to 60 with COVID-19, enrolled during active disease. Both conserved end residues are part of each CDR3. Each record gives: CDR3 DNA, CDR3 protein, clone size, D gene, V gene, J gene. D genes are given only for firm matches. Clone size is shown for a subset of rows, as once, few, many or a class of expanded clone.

TGTGCCAGTGGGGACGGGAGACCCTACGAGCAGTACTTC,CASGDGRPYEQYF,.,.,TRBV21-1,TRBJ2-7
TGTGCCAGCACACCAGGGGGCCGGGGCACTGAAGCTTTCTTT,CASTPGGRGTEAFF,few,TRBD1,TRBV2,TRBJ1-1
TGTGCCACCAGTGATTCTGGGGGCGCCGAGACCCAGTACTTC,CATSDSGGAETQYF,.,.,TRBV24-1,TRBJ2-5
TGTGCCAGCTTCAGCGGGGGGGTGGCCTACGAGCAGTACTTC,CASFSGGVAYEQYF,once,TRBD2,TRBV6-6,TRBJ2-7
TGTGCCAGCAGTGCTATACAGGGGCCGAAGGGAAACACCATATATTTT,CASSAIQGPKGNTIYF,once,TRBD1,TRBV27,TRBJ1-3
TGCGCCAGCAGCTTAAGACAGGGATACACCGGGGAGCTGTTTTTT,CASSLRQGYTGELFF,.,TRBD1,TRBV5-1,TRBJ2-2
TGTGCCAGCAGCCACACGAACACCGGGGAGCTGTTTTTT,CASSHTNTGELFF,.,.,TRBV3-1/TRBV3-2,TRBJ2-2
TGCAGCGCTATAGAGGCAATAGCAGATACGCAGTATTTT,CSAIEAIADTQYF,.,.,TRBV29-1,TRBJ2-3
TGTGCCAGCAGCGTAGGTGGCAGCCAAGAGACCCAGTACTTC,CASSVGGSQETQYF,once,.,TRBV9,TRBJ2-5
TGCGCCAGCAGCAGAACACAGGGGGCTTACGAGCAGTACTTC,CASSRTQGAYEQYF,.,TRBD1,TRBV5-1,TRBJ2-7
TGTGCCAGCAGTTCTATGGCCCGGGACAGTCCCTACGAGCAGTACTTC,CASSSMARDSPYEQYF,.,TRBD1,TRBV27,TRBJ2-7
TGTGCCAGCTCACGTGGTGCGAGCTCCTACGAGCAGTACTTC,CASSRGASSYEQYF,.,.,TRBV18,TRBJ2-7
TGTGCCAGCGAGGGATTGGGGATCTCCTACAATGAGCAGTTCTTC,CASEGLGISYNEQFF,.,.,TRBV7-9,TRBJ2-1
TGCGCCAGCAGTGCTTCACTAGCGGGCTCCTACAATGAGCAGTTCTTC,CASSASLAGSYNEQFF,.,TRBD2,TRBV10-1,TRBJ2-1
TGCGCCAGCAGCAAAAGGACTAGGGGGGCGGATGAGCAGTTCTTC,CASSKRTRGADEQFF,once,.,TRBV4-3,TRBJ2-1
TGCGCCAGCAGCCAGAAACTAGCGGGGGGCAATGAGCAGTTCTTC,CASSQKLAGGNEQFF,.,TRBD2,TRBV5-1,TRBJ2-1
TGTGCCAGCAGCCCCGGTGTTAGCAATCAGCCCCAGCATTTT,CASSPGVSNQPQHF,once,.,TRBV3-1/TRBV3-2,TRBJ1-5
TGTGCCAGCATGGACAGGTACTATGGCTACACCTTC,CASMDRYYGYTF,.,TRBD1,TRBV12-3/TRBV12-4,TRBJ1-2
TGTGCCAGTACCGACAGTTCCTTTAACTATGGCTACACCTTC,CASTDSSFNYGYTF,.,.,TRBV19,TRBJ1-2
TGTGCCAGTAGTATCTCTAGACAGGTGATCGCTGAAGCTTTCTTT,CASSISRQVIAEAFF,.,.,TRBV19,TRBJ1-1
TGTGCCAGCAGCTTATCAGGGGCCGATGGCTACACCTTC,CASSLSGADGYTF,once,.,TRBV7-3,TRBJ1-2
TGTGCCAGCTCACCAAGTCCAGTCAGGTGGTCGACGGATACGCAGTATTTT,CASSPSPVRWSTDTQYF,.,.,TRBV18,TRBJ2-3